This T cell receptor beta chain is from a study of CD8+ T cells in alopecia areata. Overall study results and limits: Clonality in lesional scalp, especially alopecia totalis/universalis, exceeded that of normal scalp.

In the case of this clone: Its antigen is unidentified.

The CDR3 has 14 residues. CDR1 is SGHVS and CDR2 is FNYEAQ in the germline V gene. V lost 0 bases to trimming and J lost 5 bases, with 10 bases between them. Extracted RNA was reverse transcribed, and the resulting cDNA served as sequencing template. Produced via immunoSEQ multiplex PCR; TCRdb's table is partial and in-frame only. Of 150,000 to 200,000 clones in the sample, around three fifths were seen once. The material sequenced was CD4+ T cells sorted from blood, taken at week 0. This receptor was identified in a human donor with alopecia areata. The chain links TRBV7-6 to TRBJ2-5; the D is unclear. CDR3 sequence reads: CASSLAGKMETQYF. DNA for the CDR3: TGTGCCAGCAGCTTAGCAGGGAAGATGGAGACCCAGTACTTC.